The next 4 T cell receptor beta chains were all read from a single sample in a study of shared clonotypes between healthy human individuals (TCRdb year 2020). For the CD8 naive samples, CD45RO-negative cells were positively selected for CCR7, yielding a CD45RA+CCR7+ population from which TemRA cells were excluded. Receptor libraries were prepared by the immunoSEQ multiplex PCR assay. Here the immuneACCESS table is served through TCRdb, limited to in-frame sequences with V and J called. Missing clones are a known gap in these copies; in checked studies unresolved V genes cover under half, and the rest lacks a known reason. For this sample the table gives around 2,000,000 clones, of which roughly 91% were detected only once. Of the sample, about 1.8% falls within the top ten clones. Sequencing was performed on naive CD8+ T cells from PBMCs. According to the study, the label for this sample's cell subset or site signals: CD45RA+CCR7+. The receptors stem from a man between 18 and 29 years old in good health. Some clones in this sample may be carry-over from other donors' samples.

The V gene is TRBV9, the J gene TRBJ2-2; D is ambiguous. Trimming removed 2 bases from V and 6 bases from J, with 5 bases in between. Germline CDR1 SGDLS, CDR2 YYNGEE. The CDR3 extends over 12 amino acids. CDR3 sequence: CASSVWAGELFF. The DNA of the CDR3 is TGTGCCAGCAGCGTTTGGGCCGGGGAGCTGTTTTTT.

This chain uses TRBV11-2 with TRBJ2-2; TRBD1 might be the D (5 bases). Trimming took off 5 bases at V and 3 bases at J, with 13 bases between the two ends. Germline V gene data show CDR1 as SGHAT and CDR2 as FQNNGV. The CDR3 contains 15 residues. CDR3: CASSPDRTYTGELFF. The CDR3, as DNA: TGTGCCAGCAGCCCAGACAGAACCTACACCGGGGAGCTGTTTTTT.

This clone was detected only once. The chain couples TRBV7-8 to TRBJ2-3; possible D gene TRBD2, 6 bases. The CDR3 runs to 12 residues. Germline loops: CDR1 SGHVS, CDR2 FQNEAQ. With 5 bases removed from V and 10 bases from J, the gap between germline ends came to 13 bases. In nucleotides, the CDR3 is TGTGCCAGCAGCCCCCCGGGAGTGGCGCAGTATTTT. Amino acid sequence: CASSPPGVAQYF. The full variable domain, its missing parts supplied by reference TRBV7-8 and TRBJ2-3, is GAGVSQSPRYKVAKRGQDVALRCDPISGHVSLFWYQQALGQGPEFLTYFQNEAQLDKSGLPSDRFFAERPEGSVSTLKIQRTQQEDSAVYLCASSPPGVAQYFGPGTRLTVL.

The chain employs TRBV4-1 and TRBJ2-3; D is ambiguous. This CDR3 spans 16 amino acids. CDR1 and CDR2 (germline): MGHRA, YSYEKL. The V end lost 1 base, the J end lost 0 bases, and 11 bases lay between the germline ends. This CDR3 reads CASSQVGLSSTDTQYF. CDR3 DNA: TGCGCCAGCAGCCAAGTAGGGCTTTCAAGCACAGATACGCAGTATTTT.